The following is a T cell receptor (beta chain) sequence with its context. Primers for the PCR totalled 60 Vbeta and 13 Jbeta. TCRdb keeps only in-frame clones here, not all; method: immunoSEQ multiplex PCR. The sample comprises 64,000 or so clones, about 70% of which are singletons, and 6.5% to 8% rests with the top ten. This sample was taken from a study of cytomegalovirus exposure and HLA in healthy donors. Germline V gives CDR1 SGDLS, CDR2 YYNGEE. J lost 7 bases, V lost 3 bases, and 7 bases had no gene match. The CDR3 is 15 amino acids. The TCR originated in a man aged 35-49 years in good health and CMV-seropositive. Sample: PBMCs. This chain links TRBV9 with TRBJ2-1, with TRBD2 identical over 10 bases. The CDR3, as DNA: TGTGCCAGCAGCGCGCCAGCGGGAGGGCCTAATGAGCAGTTCTTC. It encodes CASSAPAGGPNEQFF. The whole variable domain, remainder taken from reference TRBV9 and TRBJ2-1, is DSGVTQTPKHLITATGQRVTLRCSPRSGDLSVYWYQQSLDQGLQFLIQYYNGEERAKGNILERFSAQQFPDLHSELNLSSLELGDSALYFCASSAPAGGPNEQFFGPGTRLTVL.